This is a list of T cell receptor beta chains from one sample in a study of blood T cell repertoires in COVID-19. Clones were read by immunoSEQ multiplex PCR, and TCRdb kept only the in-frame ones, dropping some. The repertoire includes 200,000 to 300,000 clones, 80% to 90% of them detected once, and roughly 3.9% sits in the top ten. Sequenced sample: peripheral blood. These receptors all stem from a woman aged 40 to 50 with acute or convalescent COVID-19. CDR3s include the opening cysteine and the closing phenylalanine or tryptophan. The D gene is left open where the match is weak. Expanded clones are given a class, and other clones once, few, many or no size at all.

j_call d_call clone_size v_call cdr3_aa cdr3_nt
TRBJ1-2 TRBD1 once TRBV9 CASSVDGTGVGYTF TGTGCCAGCAGCGTAGATGGGACAGGGGTTGGCTACACCTTC
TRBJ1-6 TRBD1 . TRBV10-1 CASSGDEGQANSPLHF TGCGCCAGCAGTGGTGATGAGGGACAGGCTAATTCACCCCTCCACTTT
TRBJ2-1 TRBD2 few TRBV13 CASSSGTSEFGEQFF TGTGCCAGCAGCTCCGGGACTAGCGAGTTCGGGGAGCAGTTCTTC
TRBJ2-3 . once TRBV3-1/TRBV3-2 CASSQGMAGSDTDTQYF TGTGCCAGCAGCCAAGGAATGGCGGGGAGCGACACAGATACGCAGTATTTT
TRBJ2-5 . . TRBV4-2 CASSRSVSQETQYF TGTGCCAGCAGCCGTTCAGTGTCTCAAGAGACCCAGTACTTC
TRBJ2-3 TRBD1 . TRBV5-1 CASSLFDRDADTQYF TGCGCCAGCAGCTTGTTCGACAGGGATGCAGATACGCAGTATTTT
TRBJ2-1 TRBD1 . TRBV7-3 CASSFTGGEQFF TGTGCCAGCAGCTTTACAGGGGGTGAGCAGTTCTTC
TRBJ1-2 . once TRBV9 CASSVAQGRPGYGYTF TGTGCCAGCAGCGTAGCCCAGGGGCGACCTGGCTATGGCTACACCTTC
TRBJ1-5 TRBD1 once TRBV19 CASSIPARGQGWNQPQHF TGTGCCAGTAGTATCCCGGCTCGGGGACAGGGGTGGAATCAGCCCCAGCATTTT
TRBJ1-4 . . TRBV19 CASRGKGEEKLFF TGTGCCAGTAGAGGTAAAGGGGAAGAAAAACTGTTTTTT
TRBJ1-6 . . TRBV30 CAWSLSGNSPLHF TGTGCCTGGAGTTTATCGGGGAATTCACCCCTCCACTTT
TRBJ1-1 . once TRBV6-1 CASSERTENTEAFF TGTGCCAGCAGTGAGCGGACAGAGAACACTGAAGCTTTCTTT
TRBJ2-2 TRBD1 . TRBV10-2 CASRGTATNTGELFF TGCGCCAGCAGAGGGACAGCCACGAACACCGGGGAGCTGTTTTTT
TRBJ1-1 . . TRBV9 CASSPAGTPEAFF TGTGCCAGCAGCCCTGCCGGGACTCCTGAAGCTTTCTTT
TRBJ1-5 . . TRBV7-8 CASSGEGGLSNQPQHF TGTGCCAGCAGCGGAGAGGGAGGTTTGAGCAATCAGCCCCAGCATTTT
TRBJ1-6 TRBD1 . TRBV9 CASSGGTVNSPLHF TGTGCCAGCAGCGGAGGGACAGTCAATTCACCCCTCCACTTT
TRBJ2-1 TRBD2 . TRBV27 CASSLRLAGRGYNEQFF TGTGCCAGCAGTTTACGATTAGCGGGAAGGGGTTACAATGAGCAGTTCTTC
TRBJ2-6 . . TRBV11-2 CASSRTSGANVLTF TGTGCCAGCAGCCGGACATCCGGGGCCAACGTCCTGACTTTC
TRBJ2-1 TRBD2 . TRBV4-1 CASSQLAGGYNEQFF TGCGCCAGCAGCCAACTAGCGGGGGGGTACAATGAGCAGTTCTTC
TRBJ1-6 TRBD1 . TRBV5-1 CASTGDSNSPLHF TGCGCCAGCACCGGGGACAGTAATTCACCCCTCCACTTT
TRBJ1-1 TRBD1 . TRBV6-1 CASIEATGGTEAFF TGTGCCAGCATTGAAGCCACAGGGGGCACTGAAGCTTTCTTT
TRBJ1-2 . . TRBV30 CAWSPSVYGYTF TGTGCCTGGAGTCCTTCGGTGTATGGCTACACCTTC
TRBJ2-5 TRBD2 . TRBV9 CASSLSGGGQETQYF TGTGCCAGCAGCTTAAGCGGGGGGGGTCAAGAGACCCAGTACTTC
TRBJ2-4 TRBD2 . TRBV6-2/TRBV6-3 CASSYSFVGGVAKNIQYF TGTGCCAGCAGTTACTCTTTCGTCGGGGGGGTAGCCAAAAACATTCAGTACTTC
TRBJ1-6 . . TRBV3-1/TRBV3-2 CASSQGGGPNSPLHF TGTGCCAGCAGCCAAGGAGGGGGACCTAATTCACCCCTCCACTTT
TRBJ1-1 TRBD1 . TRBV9 CASSVKVTGAMNTEAFF TGTGCCAGCAGCGTGAAGGTGACAGGGGCCATGAACACTGAAGCTTTCTTT
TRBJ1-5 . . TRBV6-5 CASSLNEDQPQHF TGTGCCAGCAGCCTAAATGAGGATCAGCCCCAGCATTTT
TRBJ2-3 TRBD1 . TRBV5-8 CASSLVGTGGADTQYF TGTGCCAGCAGCTTGGTCGGGACAGGGGGCGCGGATACGCAGTATTTT
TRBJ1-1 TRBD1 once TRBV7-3 CASSPQGQSRDTEAFF TGTGCCAGCAGCCCTCAGGGACAGAGTAGGGACACTGAAGCTTTCTTT
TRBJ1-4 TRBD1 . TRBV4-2 CASSQELSFGTVNEKLFF TGTGCCAGCAGCCAAGAATTAAGTTTCGGGACAGTTAATGAAAAACTGTTTTTT
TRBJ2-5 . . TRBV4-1 CASSQDRPKTQYF TGCGCCAGCAGCCAAGACAGGCCAAAGACCCAGTACTTC
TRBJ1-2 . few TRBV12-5 CASGFMSTGLYGYTF TGTGCTAGTGGTTTCATGTCGACAGGCCTCTATGGCTACACCTTC
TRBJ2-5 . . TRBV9 CASSVGARDGETQYF TGTGCCAGCAGCGTAGGGGCCAGGGATGGGGAGACCCAGTACTTC
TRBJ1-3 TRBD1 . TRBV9 CASSAKGTGRFFRMPTNTIYF TGTGCCAGCAGCGCTAAGGGGACAGGAAGATTTTTCCGTATGCCTACAAACACCATATATTTT
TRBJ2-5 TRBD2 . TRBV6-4 CASSAIAGGFETQYF TGTGCCAGCAGCGCCATAGCGGGGGGGTTTGAGACCCAGTACTTC
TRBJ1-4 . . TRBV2 CASRRGSNEKLFF TGTGCCAGCCGGCGGGGATCTAATGAAAAACTGTTTTTT
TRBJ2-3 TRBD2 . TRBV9 CASSSRRLASFTDTQYF TGTGCCAGCAGCTCCCGTCGACTAGCGTCCTTCACAGATACGCAGTATTTT
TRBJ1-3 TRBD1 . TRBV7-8 CASSLSRTGFGNTIYF TGTGCCAGCAGCTTATCCCGGACAGGGTTTGGAAACACCATATATTTT
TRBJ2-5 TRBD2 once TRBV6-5 CASRYRAGETQYF TGTGCCAGCAGATACCGAGCGGGGGAGACCCAGTACTTC
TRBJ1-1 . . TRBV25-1 CASSDSQATEAFF TGTGCCAGCAGTGACTCACAGGCAACTGAAGCTTTCTTT
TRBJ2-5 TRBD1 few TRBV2 CASSTIGGKTQYF TGTGCCAGCAGTACCATAGGGGGCAAGACCCAGTACTTC
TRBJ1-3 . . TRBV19 CASSITSYAGNTIYF TGTGCCAGTAGTATCACAAGTTATGCTGGAAACACCATATATTTT
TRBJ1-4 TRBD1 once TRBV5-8 CASSQQGIVGKLFF TGTGCCAGCAGCCAACAGGGGATCGTGGGAAAACTGTTTTTT
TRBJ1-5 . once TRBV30 CAWSGGDQPQHF TGTGCCTGGAGTGGAGGCGATCAGCCCCAGCATTTT
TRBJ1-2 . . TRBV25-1 CASSATGKNGYTF TGTGCCAGCAGTGCAACAGGGAAGAATGGCTACACCTTC
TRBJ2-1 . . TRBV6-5 CASSVRSDYNEQFF TGTGCCAGCAGCGTCAGGTCGGACTACAATGAGCAGTTCTTC
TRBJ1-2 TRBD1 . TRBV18 CASSPARRWTGSQYGYTF TGTGCCAGCTCACCTGCGCGACGATGGACAGGGTCCCAATATGGCTACACCTTC
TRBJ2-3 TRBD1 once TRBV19 CATSYPSGQGALWTDTQYF TGTGCCACCTCCTACCCCTCCGGACAGGGGGCATTGTGGACAGATACGCAGTATTTT
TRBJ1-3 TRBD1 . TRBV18 CASWGQSSGNTIYF TGTGCCAGCTGGGGACAGAGCTCTGGAAACACCATATATTTT
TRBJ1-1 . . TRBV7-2 CASSPMGRLNTEAFF TGTGCCAGCAGCCCGATGGGCAGACTGAACACTGAAGCTTTCTTT
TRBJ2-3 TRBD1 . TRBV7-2 CASSYGQGDTDTQYF TGTGCCAGCAGCTACGGACAGGGGGACACAGATACGCAGTATTTT
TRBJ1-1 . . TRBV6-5 CATRRGGGPEAFF TGTGCCACTCGCCGGGGAGGGGGTCCTGAAGCTTTCTTT
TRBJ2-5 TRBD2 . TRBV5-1 CASSSGTSGGAETQYF TGCGCCAGCAGCTCCGGGACTAGCGGGGGGGCAGAGACCCAGTACTTC